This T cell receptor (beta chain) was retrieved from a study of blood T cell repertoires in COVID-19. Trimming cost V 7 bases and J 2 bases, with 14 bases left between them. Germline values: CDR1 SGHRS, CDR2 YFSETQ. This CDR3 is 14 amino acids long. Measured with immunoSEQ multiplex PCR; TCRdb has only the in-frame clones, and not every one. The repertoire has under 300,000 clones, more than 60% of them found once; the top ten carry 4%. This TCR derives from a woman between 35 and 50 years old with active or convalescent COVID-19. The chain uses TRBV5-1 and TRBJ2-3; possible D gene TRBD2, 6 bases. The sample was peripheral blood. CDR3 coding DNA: TGCGCCAGCTCGATGGGGGGTTCCACAGATACGCAGTATTTT. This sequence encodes CASSMGGSTDTQYF.